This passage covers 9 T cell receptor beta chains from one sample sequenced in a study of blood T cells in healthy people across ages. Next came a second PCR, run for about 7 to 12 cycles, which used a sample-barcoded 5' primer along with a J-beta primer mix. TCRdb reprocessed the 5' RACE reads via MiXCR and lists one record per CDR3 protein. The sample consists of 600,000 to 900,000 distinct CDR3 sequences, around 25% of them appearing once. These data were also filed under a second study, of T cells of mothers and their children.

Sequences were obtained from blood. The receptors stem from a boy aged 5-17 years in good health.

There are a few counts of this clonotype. CDR3 nucleotides: TGTGCCAGCAGCACCTCGGGACTGGATTCTTGGTACTTC. This translates into CASSTSGLDSWYF. V usage is TRBV28 and J usage is TRBJ2-7; tentatively, D is TRBD2 (6 bases). Germline loops: CDR1 MDHEN, CDR2 SYDVKM. This CDR3 contains 13 residues. V lost 6 bases and J 12 bases, leaving 21 bases between the germline ends.

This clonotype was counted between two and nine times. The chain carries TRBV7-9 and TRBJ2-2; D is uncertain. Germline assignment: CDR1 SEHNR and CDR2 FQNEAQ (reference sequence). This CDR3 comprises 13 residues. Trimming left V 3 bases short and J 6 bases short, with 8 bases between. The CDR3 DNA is TGTGCCAGCAGCTTGAGAGATCCCGGGGAGCTGTTTTTT. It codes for CASSLRDPGELFF.

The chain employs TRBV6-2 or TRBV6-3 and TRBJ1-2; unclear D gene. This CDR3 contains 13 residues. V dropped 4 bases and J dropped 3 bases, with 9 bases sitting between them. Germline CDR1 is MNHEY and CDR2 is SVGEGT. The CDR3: CASSSEADYGYTF. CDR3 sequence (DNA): TGTGCCAGCAGTTCCGAGGCGGACTATGGCTACACCTTC.

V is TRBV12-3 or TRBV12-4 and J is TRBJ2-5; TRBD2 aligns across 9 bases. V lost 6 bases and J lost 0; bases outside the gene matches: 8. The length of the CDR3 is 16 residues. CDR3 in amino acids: CASRALSGRYQETQYF. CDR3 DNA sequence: TGTGCCAGCAGAGCCTTGAGCGGGAGGTACCAAGAGACCCAGTACTTC.

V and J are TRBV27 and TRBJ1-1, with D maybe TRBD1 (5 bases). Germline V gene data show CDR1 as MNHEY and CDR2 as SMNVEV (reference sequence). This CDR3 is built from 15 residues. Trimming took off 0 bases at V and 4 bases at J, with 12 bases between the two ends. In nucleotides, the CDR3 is TGTGCCAGCAGTTTATCGGGACCGGGGGGCACTGAAGCTTTCTTT. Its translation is CASSLSGPGGTEAFF.

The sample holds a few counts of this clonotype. The CDR3 loop is CASRDRDRVPYEQYF. The DNA for the CDR3 is TGTGCCAGCAGGGACCGGGACAGAGTCCCCTACGAGCAGTACTTC. This chain joins TRBV28 and TRBJ2-7; 7 nucleotides align to TRBD1. This CDR3 has 15 amino acids. Germline V CDR1 and CDR2: MDHEN, SYDVKM. V trimming: 6 bases; J trimming: 2 bases; junction bases outside the gene matches: 10.

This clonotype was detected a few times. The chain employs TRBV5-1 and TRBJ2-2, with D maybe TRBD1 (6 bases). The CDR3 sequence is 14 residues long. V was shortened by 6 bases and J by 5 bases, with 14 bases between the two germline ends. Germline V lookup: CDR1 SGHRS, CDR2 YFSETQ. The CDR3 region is CASNRDPGTGELFF. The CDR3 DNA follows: TGCGCCAGCAACAGGGACCCAGGGACCGGGGAGCTGTTTTTT.

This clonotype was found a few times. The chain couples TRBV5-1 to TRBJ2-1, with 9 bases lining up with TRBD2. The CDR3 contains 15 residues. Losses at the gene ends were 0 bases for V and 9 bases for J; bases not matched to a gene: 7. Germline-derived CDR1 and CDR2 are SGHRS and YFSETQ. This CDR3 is CASSLAGGGASEQFF. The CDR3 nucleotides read TGCGCCAGCAGCTTGGCGGGCGGGGGGGCCTCTGAGCAGTTCTTC.

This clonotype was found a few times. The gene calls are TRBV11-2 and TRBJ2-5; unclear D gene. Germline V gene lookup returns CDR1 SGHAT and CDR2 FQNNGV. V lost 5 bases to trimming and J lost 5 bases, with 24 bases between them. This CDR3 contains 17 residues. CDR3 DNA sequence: TGTGCCAGCAGCCCCCCTGTCGGGCACACCTGGATGGAGACCCAGTACTTC. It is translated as CASSPPVGHTWMETQYF.